Listed below are T cell receptor beta chains from one sample, sequenced in a study of CD8+CD57+ T cells in acquired aplastic anemia. TCRdb passed the reads through MiXCR, listing each CDR3 protein once. The sample carries about 470,000 distinct CDR3 sequences, around 32% recorded once. Sequencing input: sorted CD4+, CD8+, or CD8+CD57+ T cells (not recorded which) from PBMCs. The receptors originated from a human donor with aplastic anemia. CDR3s include the opening cysteine and the closing phenylalanine or tryptophan. Fields, in order: J gene, clone size, D gene, V gene, CDR3 protein, CDR3 DNA. A D gene is named only where the DNA matches it firmly. Where a row states a size, it is once, few, many or the class of an expanded clone; other rows omit it.

j_gene: TRBJ2-7
abundance: .
d_gene: TRBD2
v_gene: TRBV20-1
CDR3aa: CSARGLAGMYEQYF
CDR3nt: TGCAGTGCTAGAGGACTAGCGGGAATGTACGAGCAGTACTTC

j_gene: TRBJ1-5
abundance: many
d_gene: .
v_gene: TRBV7-9
CDR3aa: CASSHGQSNQPQHF
CDR3nt: TGTGCCAGCAGCCACGGACAGTCCAATCAGCCCCAGCATTTT

j_gene: TRBJ2-2
abundance: many
d_gene: .
v_gene: TRBV2
CDR3aa: CASTLGLLVDGELFF
CDR3nt: TGTGCCAGCACCCTGGGACTGCTCGTTGACGGGGAGCTGTTTTTT

j_gene: TRBJ2-7
abundance: .
d_gene: TRBD1
v_gene: TRBV29-1
CDR3aa: CSATRDSDYEQYF
CDR3nt: TGCAGCGCGACCCGGGACAGTGACTACGAGCAGTACTTC

j_gene: TRBJ2-1
abundance: .
d_gene: TRBD2
v_gene: TRBV5-1
CDR3aa: CASSPATSGSQQFF
CDR3nt: TGCGCCAGCAGCCCGGCGACTAGCGGGAGCCAGCAGTTCTTC

j_gene: TRBJ1-2
abundance: many
d_gene: .
v_gene: TRBV20-1
CDR3aa: CSARDPRDGNYGYTF
CDR3nt: TGCAGTGCTAGAGACCCCCGGGACGGTAACTATGGCTACACCTTC

j_gene: TRBJ1-1
abundance: once
d_gene: .
v_gene: TRBV2
CDR3aa: CASSARVSNTEAFF
CDR3nt: TGTGCCAGCAGCGCCAGGGTTTCGAACACTGAAGCTTTCTTT

j_gene: TRBJ2-7
abundance: few
d_gene: TRBD2
v_gene: TRBV27
CDR3aa: CASQPWAGEFYEQYF
CDR3nt: TGTGCCAGCCAACCTTGGGCGGGAGAGTTCTACGAGCAGTACTTC

j_gene: TRBJ2-3
abundance: .
d_gene: TRBD2
v_gene: TRBV19
CDR3aa: CASSGWLAGAGDTQYF
CDR3nt: TGTGCCAGTAGTGGCTGGCTAGCGGGAGCGGGAGATACGCAGTATTTT

j_gene: TRBJ2-1
abundance: few
d_gene: .
v_gene: TRBV2
CDR3aa: CASSLKGWVNNEQFF
CDR3nt: TGTGCCAGCAGCTTAAAGGGATGGGTGAACAATGAGCAGTTCTTC

j_gene: TRBJ1-1
abundance: .
d_gene: TRBD1
v_gene: TRBV10-2
CDR3aa: CASSGRQGTNTEAFF
CDR3nt: TGCGCCAGCAGTGGTAGACAGGGAACGAACACTGAAGCTTTCTTT

j_gene: TRBJ2-7
abundance: many
d_gene: .
v_gene: TRBV9
CDR3aa: CASSVGLLDSYEQYF
CDR3nt: TGTGCCAGCAGCGTAGGACTGTTGGACTCCTACGAGCAGTACTTC

j_gene: TRBJ2-7
abundance: many
d_gene: .
v_gene: TRBV20-1
CDR3aa: CSASIYEQYF
CDR3nt: TGCAGTGCGTCAATCTACGAGCAGTACTTC

j_gene: TRBJ2-1
abundance: .
d_gene: .
v_gene: TRBV12-3/TRBV12-4
CDR3aa: CASSLGPERAGQFF
CDR3nt: TGTGCCAGCAGTCTGGGACCGGAACGAGCGGGTCAGTTCTTC

j_gene: TRBJ2-7
abundance: .
d_gene: .
v_gene: TRBV10-2
CDR3aa: CASSRVIGGANSYEQYF
CDR3nt: TGCGCCAGCAGCCGGGTTATAGGCGGGGCTAACTCCTACGAGCAGTACTTC

j_gene: TRBJ2-7
abundance: many
d_gene: .
v_gene: TRBV6-5
CDR3aa: CASGLTGNEQYF
CDR3nt: TGTGCCAGCGGCTTGACGGGGAACGAGCAGTACTTC

j_gene: TRBJ1-2
abundance: many
d_gene: .
v_gene: TRBV13
CDR3aa: CASSYRGRTASGYTF
CDR3nt: TGTGCCAGCAGCTACCGGGGTCGGACAGCTAGTGGCTACACCTTC

j_gene: TRBJ1-5
abundance: many
d_gene: .
v_gene: TRBV12-3/TRBV12-4
CDR3aa: CASSLTAYGNQPQHF
CDR3nt: TGTGCCAGCAGTTTAACGGCTTATGGCAATCAGCCCCAGCATTTT

j_gene: TRBJ2-5
abundance: once
d_gene: .
v_gene: TRBV24-1
CDR3aa: CASSVSGYLGETQYF
CDR3nt: TGTGCCAGCAGTGTATCCGGATACCTGGGGGAGACCCAGTACTTC

j_gene: TRBJ2-7
abundance: .
d_gene: .
v_gene: TRBV20-1
CDR3aa: CSARIPGHPDEQYF
CDR3nt: TGCAGTGCTAGAATACCGGGACACCCAGACGAGCAGTACTTC

j_gene: TRBJ2-2
abundance: many
d_gene: .
v_gene: TRBV7-9
CDR3aa: CASGPLNTGELFF
CDR3nt: TGTGCCAGTGGGCCCCTTAACACCGGGGAGCTGTTTTTT

j_gene: TRBJ1-1
abundance: .
d_gene: .
v_gene: TRBV2
CDR3aa: CASSEGQWVTEAFF
CDR3nt: TGTGCCAGCAGTGAAGGACAGTGGGTGACTGAAGCTTTCTTT

j_gene: TRBJ2-3
abundance: many
d_gene: TRBD2
v_gene: TRBV25-1
CDR3aa: CASSGSGILTDTQYF
CDR3nt: TGTGCCAGCAGTGGAAGCGGGATTCTGACAGATACGCAGTATTTT

j_gene: TRBJ1-5
abundance: .
d_gene: .
v_gene: TRBV6-5
CDR3aa: CASSYAQGPGQPQHF
CDR3nt: TGTGCCAGCAGTTATGCCCAGGGCCCAGGGCAGCCCCAGCATTTT

j_gene: TRBJ2-5
abundance: few
d_gene: .
v_gene: TRBV9
CDR3aa: CASSPWYGLETQYF
CDR3nt: TGTGCCAGCAGCCCGTGGTATGGCTTGGAGACCCAGTACTTC

j_gene: TRBJ2-3
abundance: .
d_gene: .
v_gene: TRBV6-1
CDR3aa: CASRWETDTQYF
CDR3nt: TGTGCCAGCAGGTGGGAAACAGATACGCAGTATTTT

j_gene: TRBJ2-3
abundance: .
d_gene: .
v_gene: TRBV6-1
CDR3aa: CAISLMDTQYF
CDR3nt: TGTGCCATCAGCCTAATGGATACGCAGTATTTT

j_gene: TRBJ2-5
abundance: many
d_gene: .
v_gene: TRBV2
CDR3aa: CASSGGPSGETQYF
CDR3nt: TGTGCCAGCAGTGGAGGCCCCAGCGGAGAGACCCAGTACTTC

j_gene: TRBJ2-7
abundance: .
d_gene: TRBD2
v_gene: TRBV9
CDR3aa: CASSAGLAGYEQHF
CDR3nt: TGTGCCAGCAGCGCCGGACTAGCGGGGTACGAGCAGCACTTC

j_gene: TRBJ1-2
abundance: few
d_gene: .
v_gene: TRBV7-9
CDR3aa: CASSLVNRRGGYTF
CDR3nt: TGTGCCAGCAGCTTAGTAAACAGGAGGGGTGGCTACACCTTC

j_gene: TRBJ2-7
abundance: .
d_gene: .
v_gene: TRBV4-2
CDR3aa: CASSQDNCEQYF
CDR3nt: TGTGCCAGCAGCCAAGATAACTGCGAGCAGTACTTC

j_gene: TRBJ2-7
abundance: many
d_gene: TRBD1
v_gene: TRBV12-3/TRBV12-4
CDR3aa: CASSWTGVGEQYF
CDR3nt: TGTGCCAGCAGTTGGACAGGGGTGGGCGAGCAGTACTTC

j_gene: TRBJ2-7
abundance: .
d_gene: TRBD1
v_gene: TRBV2
CDR3aa: CASRPGQGFEQYF
CDR3nt: TGTGCCAGCAGGCCGGGACAGGGTTTCGAGCAGTACTTC

j_gene: TRBJ2-3
abundance: many
d_gene: TRBD1
v_gene: TRBV2
CDR3aa: CASNIGTATDTQYF
CDR3nt: TGTGCCAGCAACATCGGGACAGCCACAGATACGCAGTATTTT

j_gene: TRBJ2-5
abundance: .
d_gene: TRBD1
v_gene: TRBV5-4
CDR3aa: CASSHTGAASQETQYF
CDR3nt: TGTGCCAGCAGCCACACAGGGGCCGCTTCACAAGAGACCCAGTACTTC

j_gene: TRBJ1-3
abundance: .
d_gene: .
v_gene: TRBV10-3
CDR3aa: CAISDGLSGNTIYF
CDR3nt: TGTGCCATCAGTGATGGGTTATCCGGAAACACCATATATTTT

j_gene: TRBJ2-7
abundance: many
d_gene: TRBD2
v_gene: TRBV7-2
CDR3aa: CASSTLAGGAYEQYF
CDR3nt: TGTGCCAGCAGCACCCTAGCGGGGGGAGCTTACGAGCAGTACTTC

j_gene: TRBJ2-5
abundance: .
d_gene: .
v_gene: TRBV11-2
CDR3aa: CASSYPEETQYF
CDR3nt: TGTGCCAGCAGTTACCCCGAAGAGACCCAGTACTTC

j_gene: TRBJ1-1
abundance: once
d_gene: .
v_gene: TRBV4-1
CDR3aa: CASSQDWLGNTEAFF
CDR3nt: TGCGCCAGCAGCCAAGATTGGCTAGGCAACACTGAAGCTTTCTTT

j_gene: TRBJ2-3
abundance: .
d_gene: TRBD2
v_gene: TRBV24-1
CDR3aa: CATSDFLAGGQDTQYF
CDR3nt: TGTGCCACCAGTGATTTCTTAGCGGGAGGGCAAGATACGCAGTATTTT

j_gene: TRBJ2-1
abundance: .
d_gene: .
v_gene: TRBV11-2
CDR3aa: CASSPSGGNYYNEQFF
CDR3nt: TGTGCCAGCAGCCCGAGTGGGGGGAACTACTACAATGAGCAGTTCTTC

j_gene: TRBJ1-2
abundance: many
d_gene: TRBD1
v_gene: TRBV7-9
CDR3aa: CASSLDLGQGVSYTF
CDR3nt: TGTGCCAGCAGCTTGGACCTCGGACAGGGGGTAAGCTACACCTTC

j_gene: TRBJ2-5
abundance: many
d_gene: .
v_gene: TRBV7-8
CDR3aa: CASSRGLLETQYF
CDR3nt: TGTGCCAGCAGCCGAGGACTCCTAGAGACCCAGTACTTC

j_gene: TRBJ2-3
abundance: many
d_gene: .
v_gene: TRBV19
CDR3aa: CASSIDGTDTQYF
CDR3nt: TGTGCCAGTAGTATCGACGGCACAGATACGCAGTATTTT

j_gene: TRBJ1-1
abundance: .
d_gene: .
v_gene: TRBV29-1
CDR3aa: CSVEDTVYTEAFF
CDR3nt: TGCAGCGTTGAAGACACAGTTTACACTGAAGCTTTCTTT

j_gene: TRBJ2-5
abundance: .
d_gene: .
v_gene: TRBV12-3/TRBV12-4
CDR3aa: CASSELKGSRETQYF
CDR3nt: TGTGCCAGCAGCGAATTAAAGGGGAGTCGGGAGACCCAGTACTTC

j_gene: TRBJ2-2
abundance: .
d_gene: .
v_gene: TRBV25-1
CDR3aa: CASHQQATNTGELFF
CDR3nt: TGTGCCAGCCACCAACAGGCTACGAACACCGGGGAGCTGTTTTTT

j_gene: TRBJ1-2
abundance: .
d_gene: TRBD1
v_gene: TRBV12-3/TRBV12-4
CDR3aa: CASSSQTGADYGYTF
CDR3nt: TGTGCCAGCAGTTCGCAGACAGGGGCGGACTATGGCTACACCTTC

j_gene: TRBJ1-3
abundance: few
d_gene: TRBD1
v_gene: TRBV13
CDR3aa: CASSFAQGFAGNTIYF
CDR3nt: TGTGCCAGCAGCTTTGCACAGGGGTTTGCTGGAAACACCATATATTTT

j_gene: TRBJ1-1
abundance: few
d_gene: TRBD1
v_gene: TRBV20-1
CDR3aa: CSAQGADTEAFF
CDR3nt: TGCAGTGCGCAGGGGGCTGACACTGAAGCTTTCTTT

j_gene: TRBJ1-6
abundance: once
d_gene: .
v_gene: TRBV25-1
CDR3aa: CASSIDGYSPLHF
CDR3nt: TGTGCCAGCAGTATCGACGGATATTCACCCCTCCACTTT

j_gene: TRBJ2-7
abundance: .
d_gene: TRBD1
v_gene: TRBV2
CDR3aa: CASSPGTGVGEQYF
CDR3nt: TGTGCCAGCAGTCCCGGGACAGGAGTGGGCGAGCAGTACTTC